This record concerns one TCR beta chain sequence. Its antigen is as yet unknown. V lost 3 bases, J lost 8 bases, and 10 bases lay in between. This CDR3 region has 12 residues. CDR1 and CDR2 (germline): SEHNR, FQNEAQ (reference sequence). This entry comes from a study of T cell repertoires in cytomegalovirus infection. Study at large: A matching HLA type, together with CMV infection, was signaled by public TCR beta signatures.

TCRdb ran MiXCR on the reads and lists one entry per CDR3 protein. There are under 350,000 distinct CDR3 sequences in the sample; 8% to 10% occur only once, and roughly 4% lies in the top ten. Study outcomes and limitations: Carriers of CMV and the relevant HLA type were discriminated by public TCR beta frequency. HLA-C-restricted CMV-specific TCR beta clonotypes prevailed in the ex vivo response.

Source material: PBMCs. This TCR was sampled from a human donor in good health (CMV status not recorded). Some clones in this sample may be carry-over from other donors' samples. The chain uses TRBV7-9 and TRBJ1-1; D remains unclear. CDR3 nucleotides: TGTGCCAGCAGCTTCTCCTATAACGAAGCTTTCTTT. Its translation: CASSFSYNEAFF.